The 12 T cell receptor beta chains below come from one sample, sequenced in a study of T cells after posttransplantation cyclophosphamide. Cyclophosphamide on days +3 and +4 followed busulfan-fludarabine conditioning and a marrow graft. Libraries were prepared by immunoSEQ multiplex PCR; TCRdb keeps only in-frame clonotypes and omits some of them. Of thousands of clones listed, less than 2% are singletons. The sequencing used PBMCs, collected around 250 days after a stem cell transplant with posttransplant cyclophosphamide. Receptors originate from a male patient aged 25-45 years who received an allogeneic stem cell transplant from a related donor, was CMV-positive, and had no GVHD. Some T cells could come from the graft donor.

A few counts support this clone. The rearrangement joins TRBV27 to TRBJ2-7, with 9 bases matching TRBD2. Germline lookup yields CDR1 MNHEY and CDR2 SMNVEV (reference sequence). The CDR3 runs 17 residues. After removal of 5 bases from V and 2 bases from J, the junction contained 13 bases not matched to a gene. CDR3 nucleotide sequence: TGTGCCAGCAGTGCCTCACCTCCGACTAGCGGAGCCTACGAGCAGTACTTC. Residues: CASSASPPTSGAYEQYF.

This rearrangement joins TRBV7-9 to TRBJ1-4, with a weak D call TRBD1 (6 bases). CDR1 SEHNR and CDR2 FQNEAQ come from the germline V gene (reference sequence). The CDR3 is 16 amino acids. The V gene lost 5 bases and the J gene lost 8 bases, with 21 bases spanning the gap. Here the CDR3 DNA reads TGTGCCAGCAGCCATCCCCTTGCGACAGGAATCGAAAAACTGTTTTTT. Its translation is CASSHPLATGIEKLFF. The full variable domain, with the rest looked up from reference TRBV7-9 and TRBJ1-4, is DTGVSQNPRHKITKRGQNVTFRCDPISEHNRLYWYRQTLGQGPEFLTYFQNEAQLEKSRLLSDRFSAERPKGSFSTLEIQRTEQGDSAMYLCASSHPLATGIEKLFFGSGTQLSVL.

Relative to its sample, this clone is medium-sized. V gene TRBV15 combines with J gene TRBJ1-4; TRBD1 agrees at 9 bases. CDR3 length equals 16 residues. V gave up 5 bases and J gave up 14 bases; unmatched junction bases: 18. Germline CDR1 reads LNHNV; CDR2 reads YYDKDF (reference sequence). CDR3 sequence (DNA): TGTGCCACCAGCCGTCCCCCCGGGACAGGGTCCCTCGGGCTGTTTTTT. This sequence encodes CATSRPPGTGSLGLFF.

This clone appeared a few times. This rearrangement joins TRBV5-4 to TRBJ2-3; 7 bases fit TRBD2. Per germline, CDR1 SGHNT and CDR2 YYREEE (reference sequence). The CDR3 is made up of 14 amino acids. The trim removed 4 bases at V and 3 bases at J, leaving 5 bases unmatched. CDR3 in DNA: TGTGCCAGCAGCAAGTACGGGGGGACAGATACGCAGTATTTT. Translation: CASSKYGGTDTQYF.

This clone has only a few counts. The chain carries TRBV28 and TRBJ2-7; tentatively, D is TRBD1 (5 bases). CDR1 is MDHEN and CDR2 is SYDVKM in the germline V gene. The CDR3 spans 12 residues. The V end was cut by 6 bases, the J end by 7 bases, with 13 bases between. CDR3 nucleotides: TGTGCCAGCAGCGAAGGGGAAAGGGAGCAGTACTTC. As protein: CASSEGEREQYF.

This clone turned up a few times. The junction does not match germline at one end; this may be a read error. The CDR3 is CASSLARTSTDTQYF. CDR3 bases: TGTGCTAGCAGCTTAGCTCGGACTAGCACAGATACGCAGTATTTT. J is TRBJ2-3 and V is TRBV7-7, with D tentatively TRBD2 (5 bases). This CDR3 comprises 15 residues. Germline CDR1 reads SSHAT; CDR2 reads FNYEAQ (reference sequence).

As for this clone: Distinct nucleotide sequences in the sample also encode this CDR3. V is TRBV9 and J is TRBJ2-7, with D tentatively TRBD1 (7 bases). The germline V and J ends were trimmed by 9 bases and 0 bases, with 19 bases remaining between them. CDR1 is SGDLS, CDR2 YYNGEE, per germline. This CDR3 comprises 15 residues. The CDR3 spells CATQGGGAPSYEQYF. Here the CDR3 DNA reads TGTGCCACCCAGGGGGGCGGGGCCCCCTCCTACGAGCAGTACTTC. The full variable domain, in which reference TRBV9 and TRBJ2-7 provide the parts outside the CDR3, is DSGVTQTPKHLITATGQRVTLRCSPRSGDLSVYWYQQSLDQGLQFLIQYYNGEERAKGNILERFSAQQFPDLHSELNLSSLELGDSALYFCATQGGGAPSYEQYFGPGTRLTVT.

Only a few counts were recorded for this clone. This rearrangement joins TRBV7-9 to TRBJ1-2, with D possibly being TRBD1 (6 bases). The CDR3 spans 14 residues. The V and J ends lost 6 bases and 0 bases respectively, with 11 bases between them. Germline loops: CDR1 SEHNR, CDR2 FQNEAQ (reference sequence). CDR3: CASSGQFTNYGYTF. Written as DNA, the CDR3 is TGTGCCAGCAGTGGACAGTTCACTAACTATGGCTACACCTTC.

The V call is TRBV9, the J call TRBJ2-3, with 15 bases that match TRBD2. The CDR3 is 17 amino acids. J was trimmed by 5 bases and V by 4 bases; bases with no gene match: 8. Per the germline V gene, CDR1 is SGDLS and CDR2 is YYNGEE. For the CDR3, the DNA is TGTGCCAGCAGCCCCCGGACTAGCGGGGGGGCAATAGATACGCAGTATTTT. It specifies CASSPRTSGGAIDTQYF.

The chain links TRBV6-5 to TRBJ2-7, with 9 bases fitting TRBD2. The V gene end was trimmed by 8 bases and the J gene end by 6 bases; junction bases not matched to a gene: 14. There are 15 residues in the CDR3. CDR1 is MNHEY and CDR2 is SVGAGI in the germline V gene. This chain's CDR3 is CASSTGGGRAGEQYF. CDR3 bases: TGTGCCAGCTCGACGGGAGGCGGGAGGGCCGGCGAGCAGTACTTC.

A few counts support this clone. This chain joins TRBV5-4 and TRBJ1-1, with 8 bases fitting TRBD1. Germline trimming cut 5 bases from V and 7 bases from J; bases unmatched to any gene: 10. This CDR3 has 14 residues. Germline assignment: CDR1 SGHNT and CDR2 YYREEE (reference sequence). Here the CDR3 DNA reads TGTGCCAGCAGACGTGACAGGGGTCCTGATGAAGCTTTCTTT. Translated: CASRRDRGPDEAFF.

The gene calls are TRBV4-2 and TRBJ2-6; possibly TRBD2 for D (5 bases). V lost 4 bases and J 1 base, leaving 8 bases between the germline ends. This CDR3 has 15 residues. Looked up from germline, CDR1 is LGHNA and CDR2 is YNFKEQ. CDR3 bases: TGTGCCAGCAGCCCCCGGGAATCTGGGGCCAACGTCCTGACTTTC. This gives the protein CASSPRESGANVLTF.